This T cell receptor beta chain stems from a study of T cell changes during pregnancy in multiple sclerosis. The data were produced by immunoSEQ multiplex PCR, yet TCRdb's version contains in-frame clones alone and is incomplete. The sample lists some 140,000 clones, less than 97% occurring once. The CDR3 covers 16 residues. Germline loops: CDR1 SGHTA, CDR2 FQGTGA. V lost 5 bases to trimming and J lost 7 bases; unmatched junction nucleotides: 9. This rearrangement joins TRBV7-3 to TRBJ2-1; 12 bases are shared with TRBD2. This TCR came from a female donor with multiple sclerosis, enrolled in a pregnancy study. The sequenced sample was peripheral blood, obtained after pregnancy. The CDR3 loop reads CASSLHGLAGMNEQFF. DNA of the CDR3: TGTGCCAGCAGCCTACATGGACTAGCGGGAATGAATGAGCAGTTCTTC.